Following are 5 T cell receptor beta chains from one sample sequenced in a study of Tregs in tolerant kidney transplant recipients. Some clones are missing from TCRdb's copy, which holds only in-frame ones; the method was immunoSEQ multiplex PCR. The repertoire holds 55,000 to 70,000 clones, with approximately 85% as singletons. The material was Tregs from blood, obtained before the transplant. All receptors derive from a human donor who received a combined kidney and bone marrow transplant.

The CDR3 protein is CASSRAPGGTYEQYF. DNA of the CDR3: TGTGCCAGCAGTCGCGCCCCAGGGGGAACCTACGAGCAGTACTTC. The chain carries TRBV11-2 and TRBJ2-5; 7 nucleotides match TRBD1. The J call could be wrong; TRBJ2-7 is a better fit for the DNA end. Germline-derived CDR1 and CDR2 are SGHAT and FQNNGV. This CDR3 contains 15 residues.

This chain uses TRBV5-3 with TRBJ1-5; D gene uncertain. TRBV5-3 falls under the ORF class, with uncertain function. V was clipped by 7 bases and J by 6 bases, with 14 bases between them. The CDR3 is 13 amino acids. CDR3 in DNA: TGTGCCAGAGGAGGCAAGTTAAGTCAGCCCCAGCATTTT. It yields the protein CARGGKLSQPQHF.

This clone was seen at least ten times. The chain carries TRBV5-1 and TRBJ1-2, with a weak D call TRBD1 (5 bases). Germline values: CDR1 SGHRS, CDR2 YFSETQ. V was cut by 0 bases and J by 6 bases, with 15 bases left in between. The CDR3 totals 15 residues. CDR3 residues: CASSLGGGTAHGYTF. DNA for the CDR3: TGCGCCAGCAGCTTGGGGGGTGGGACGGCTCATGGCTACACCTTC.

The V call is TRBV5-4, the J call TRBJ1-1; tentatively, D is TRBD1 (5 bases). Germline CDR1 reads SGHNT; CDR2 reads YYREEE (reference sequence). The CDR3 spans 15 residues. V dropped 0 bases and J dropped 2 bases, with 11 bases sitting between them. CDR3 DNA sequence: TGTGCCAGCAGCTTGGAAACAGGAATAAACACTGAAGCTTTCTTT. Its translation: CASSLETGINTEAFF.

The chain is built from TRBV19 and TRBJ1-2, with 9 bases aligning to TRBD1. CDR1 and CDR2 from the germline V gene are LNHDA and SQIVND (reference sequence). This CDR3 has 15 residues. V trimming: 7 bases; J trimming: 8 bases; junction bases outside the gene matches: 14. CDR3 loop: CASTHRGQGGWGYTF. DNA of the CDR3: TGTGCCAGTACCCACCGGGGACAGGGAGGATGGGGCTACACCTTC.